This TCR beta chain was profiled in a study of blood T cell repertoires in COVID-19 (dated by TCRdb to about 2020). As for the study more broadly: Samples covering the acute and convalescent phases of COVID-19 were provided by collaborators in the United States, Italy and Spain. The material from the prospective study consisted of cDNA or gDNA derived from T cells, B-cell-depleted T cells, or PBMCs. The dataset comprised deeply sampled blood TCRbeta repertoires from subjects exposed to, actively infected with, or recovered from COVID-19. The repertoires were made available in a free public database intended to serve as a resource for research on the immune response to SARS-CoV-2. The samples were drawn from two sources: the first 160 participants of the ongoing ImmuneRACE study, and over 1,000 subjects contributed by 6 global collaborators. Sample metadata almost always included a de-identified subject ID, COVID-19 status, age in years and sex. HLA class I and class II types, where available, came from metadata supplied by the sample provider rather than from assay-based typing.

Overall results and qualifications from the work: Clinical and demographic metadata were provided uncurated, with the amount varying by source and participant.

With respect to this clone: Its antigen remains unidentified. The record has no base qualities; no much larger clone is one base away.

In Seattle, one collaborating source enrolled patients while the infection was active and tracked those patients longitudinally over the course of disease. The collaborating institutions used their own protocols to collect whole blood in K2EDTA tubes. For TCRbeta analysis, collaborator samples were shipped as frozen whole blood, as isolated PBMCs, or as DNA extracted from either sample type. The immunoSEQ Assay, a bias-controlled multiplex PCR, was used to amplify TCRbeta CDR3 regions from genomic DNA. From the authors' description of their analysis: Nucleated cell counts per sample were estimated from amplification of reference gene primers within the assay. Sequence reads were collapsed and filtered to measure the absolute abundance of every unique TCRbeta CDR3 rearrangement. Productive Simpson clonality was computed per sample as the square root of Simpson's diversity index over productive rearrangements. What TCRdb holds here is the immuneACCESS table cut down to in-frame rearrangements. Part of the clones is not present; checked against another copy, under half of the missing clones reflect an unresolved V gene, and the others are unexplained. D and trimming come from the DNA, and the V and J calls and clone size come from that table. The sample yields 250,000 to 350,000 clones; more than 65% were counted once. The ten top clones hold around 14% of the sample.

The clonotype comes from a person aged 65 to 85 with COVID-19, enrolled during active disease. The sequencing input was peripheral blood.

The CDR3 reads CATSGPGDEQYF. The sequenced DNA is TGTGCCACCAGCGGCCCGGGGGACGAGCAGTACTTC. The chain links TRBV15 with TRBJ2-7, and TRBD2 may be the D gene, going by 6 matching bases. Reading from cysteine to phenylalanine, the CDR3 counts 12 amino acids. The retained sequence is limited to the CDR3, 36 bases, with the frame set at the first base. V is shortened by 5 bases, J by 5 bases, and the region joining them spans 10 bases. In the germline V gene (reference sequence), CDR1 corresponds to LNHNV and CDR2 to YYDKDF.